This T cell receptor beta chain was sequenced in a study of CD8+CD57+ T cells in acquired aplastic anemia. Study overall: The mean DNA yield obtained from sorted CD4+ and CD8+ cells came to 3.2 ug. Healthy donors had, on average, about 10.8 million reads for their CD4+ cells. Study-level results: Both patients and controls carried the same twenty-nine CD8+ CDR3 sequences. Patient and control CD8+ Simpson's diversity was not significantly different.

V gave up 4 bases and J gave up 5 bases, with 17 bases separating them. CDR3 length equals 14 residues. From germline, CDR1 is DFQATT and CDR2 SNEGSKA (reference sequence). Comments on this clonotype: Antigen specificity is unknown.

Researchers used genomic DNA as the template to profile TCR beta VDJ and CDR3. MiXCR, applied by TCRdb to the reads, yields one record per CDR3 protein. Of around 150,000 distinct CDR3 sequences listed, about 48% are singletons. Sequencing input: sorted CD4+, CD8+, or CD8+CD57+ T cells (not recorded which) from PBMCs. This chain connects TRBV20-1 to TRBJ1-1; D may be TRBD1 (5 bases). The sequence was collected from a human donor in good health. As DNA, the CDR3 is TGCAGTGCTACTCTTCAGGGAATTGGGACTGAAGCTTTCTTT. Its protein product is CSATLQGIGTEAFF.